This T cell receptor (beta chain) emerged from a study of cytotoxic CD8 clonotypes in ibrutinib-treated CLL. The CDR3 spans 14 residues. Looked up from germline, CDR1 is SQVTM and CDR2 is ANQGSEA. V was pared by 5 bases and J by 0 bases, with 13 bases between. Sequencing sought depths of 1 in 200,000 to 1 in 1 million T cells. Sequencing used immunoSEQ multiplex PCR; TCRdb keeps in-frame clones, though not all of them. The data show roughly 76,000 clones, more than 75% seen once. This TCR derives from a human donor with chronic lymphocytic leukemia. Sequencing was performed on PBMCs, taken at disease progression, from a patient treated with ibrutinib. This sequence joins TRBV29-1 and TRBJ1-1, with no clear D. CDR3 nucleotides: TGCAGCGTTATCGGGAGTGGGATGAACACTGAAGCTTTCTTT. This codes for CSVIGSGMNTEAFF.